This passage covers 30 T cell receptor beta chains from one sample sequenced in a study of T cell repertoires in cytomegalovirus infection. TCRdb fed the reads into MiXCR, producing one record per CDR3 protein. The sample lists about 920,000 distinct CDR3 sequences; approximately 30% were seen once. These receptors lack a known antigen. Sequenced material: cultured CD8+ T cells from PBMCs, taken from culture after CMV antigen stimulation. Source of these receptors: a human donor in good health (CMV status not recorded). Some clones in this sample may be carry-over from other donors' samples.

This clonotype appeared a few times. The chain is built from TRBV23-1 and TRBJ2-5; 8 bases are a match to TRBD1. TRBV23-1 is reported as an ORF; its role is uncertain. The CDR3 consists of 17 residues. The trim removed 2 bases at V and 1 base at J, leaving 9 bases unmatched. The CDR3 protein is CASSQRDRGGFQETQYF. The CDR3 region has the DNA TGCGCCAGCAGTCAACGAGACAGGGGAGGATTCCAAGAGACCCAGTACTTC.

This clonotype showed up just a few times. CDR3 region: CALGQDYLGYTF. The DNA for the CDR3 is TGCGCACTGGGACAGGATTATCTTGGCTACACCTTC. The chain couples TRBV20-1 to TRBJ1-2, with TRBD1 identical over 8 bases. Germline loops: CDR1 DFQATT, CDR2 SNEGSKA (reference sequence). There are 12 residues in the CDR3.

This clonotype was seen at least ten times. The chain links TRBV7-8 to TRBJ1-5; 8 bases are shared with TRBD1. Trimming removed 5 bases from V and 6 bases from J; junction bases left unmatched: 12. The CDR3 has 16 residues. Germline CDR1 and CDR2: SGHVS and FQNEAQ. In nucleotides, the CDR3 is TGTGCCAGCAGCATACGGACAGGGCGGGTGGGTCAGCCCCAGCATTTT. Translation: CASSIRTGRVGQPQHF.

The chain employs TRBV14 and TRBJ1-1; D is ambiguous. The CDR3 loop spans 15 amino acids. Per germline, CDR1 SGHDN and CDR2 FVKESK. The V end lost 1 base, the J end lost 1 base, and 10 bases lay between the germline ends. The CDR3 DNA is TGTGCCAGCAGCCAAGCGTCATCCAGGAACACTGAAGCTTTCTTT. This sequence encodes CASSQASSRNTEAFF.

This clonotype was found a few times. The chain is built from TRBV20-1 and TRBJ2-1; D unclear. This CDR3 contains 13 residues. In germline, CDR1 is DFQATT, CDR2 SNEGSKA (reference sequence). V was shortened by 3 bases and J by 8 bases, with 14 bases between the two germline ends. DNA of the CDR3: TGCAGTGCTAGGCCCCTCGGCGAGGATGAGCAGTTCTTC. Amino acid sequence: CSARPLGEDEQFF.

The gene calls are TRBV19 and TRBJ2-7; D is possibly TRBD1 or TRBD2 (5 bases each). The germline CDR1 and CDR2 sequences are LNHDA and SQIVND (reference sequence). V lost 4 bases, J lost 0 bases, and 10 bases lay in between. The CDR3 consists of 14 residues. The CDR3 nucleotides are TGTGCCAGTAGTAATTGGGGGAACTCCTACGAGCAGTACTTC. Translation gives CASSNWGNSYEQYF.

The chain employs TRBV29-1 and TRBJ2-3; D is unresolved. Between the trimmed V and J ends, which lost 1 base and 0 bases, there was a span of 11 bases. Germline assignment: CDR1 SQVTM and CDR2 ANQGSEA. The CDR3 loop spans 15 amino acids. DNA for the CDR3: TGCAGCGTTGAAGTTGTAGGTACTAGCACAGATACGCAGTATTTT. As protein: CSVEVVGTSTDTQYF.

CDR3: CATSSPGTGRENTIYF. The CDR3 DNA is TGTGCCACCAGCAGTCCTGGGACAGGGAGAGAGAACACCATATATTTT. This chain uses TRBV15 with TRBJ1-3; 9 nucleotides align to TRBD1. In germline, CDR1 is LNHNV, CDR2 YYDKDF (reference sequence). This CDR3 is 16 amino acids long. J was trimmed by 7 bases and V by 3 bases; bases with no gene match: 10.

This clonotype was observed at least ten times. The genes are TRBV28 and TRBJ2-6, with D possibly being TRBD1 (5 bases). This CDR3 has 15 amino acids. Germline loops: CDR1 MDHEN, CDR2 SYDVKM. V was shortened by 8 bases and J by 0 bases, with 11 bases between the two germline ends. CDR3 in amino acids: CASGRQFSGANVLTF. CDR3 in DNA: TGTGCCAGCGGTAGACAGTTCTCTGGGGCCAACGTCCTGACTTTC.

This clonotype occurred a few times. This chain links TRBV5-1 with TRBJ2-7, with 8 bases matching TRBD1. From germline, CDR1 is SGHRS and CDR2 YFSETQ. The CDR3 loop spans 14 amino acids. V shed 4 bases, J shed 2 bases, and the junction held 5 bases outside the gene matches. The CDR3: CASSPAGQAYEQYF. The CDR3 nucleotides read TGCGCCAGCAGCCCGGCGGGACAGGCCTACGAGCAGTACTTC.

The chain couples TRBV12-5 to TRBJ2-2; D possibly corresponds to TRBD1 (7 bases). The CDR3 has 16 amino acids. The V and J ends lost 6 bases and 3 bases respectively, with 17 bases between them. Germline CDR1 LGHNT, CDR2 FRNRAP. CDR3 protein: CASGNHRGGDTGELFF. Here the CDR3 DNA reads TGTGCTAGTGGAAACCACAGGGGAGGTGACACCGGGGAGCTGTTTTTT.

This clonotype has a handful of counts. V gene TRBV12-3 or TRBV12-4 combines with J gene TRBJ2-3, with 8 nucleotides matching TRBD1. V gave up 6 bases and J gave up 10 bases; unmatched junction bases: 3. This CDR3 contains 11 residues. CDR3 residues: CASSDRGPQYF. CDR3 bases: TGTGCCAGCAGCGACAGGGGTCCGCAGTATTTT.

The V call is TRBV10-3, the J call TRBJ2-1; TRBD1 matches at 9 bases. Per the germline V gene, CDR1 is ENHRY and CDR2 is SYGVKD. The CDR3 is 15 amino acids. Trimming at V came to 8 bases and at J to 4 bases, leaving 9 bases not matched to a gene. The CDR3 reads CAIPRTGEGYNEQFF. Here the CDR3 DNA reads TGTGCCATCCCCCGGACAGGGGAAGGGTACAATGAGCAGTTCTTC.

The J gene is TRBJ1-5, the V gene TRBV4-1; D ambiguous. V lost 0 bases and J 7 bases, leaving 10 bases between the germline ends. Germline CDR1 and CDR2: MGHRA and YSYEKL. There are 14 residues in the CDR3. The CDR3 sequence is CASSQDSGRQPQHF. DNA for the CDR3: TGCGCCAGCAGCCAAGATTCGGGGAGGCAGCCCCAGCATTTT.

To note about this clonotype: A junction end diverges from the germline sequence, so it may reflect a read error. J is TRBJ2-5 and V is TRBV7-9; 8 positions match TRBD1. Per germline, CDR1 SEHNR and CDR2 FQNEAQ (reference sequence). This CDR3 spans 15 amino acids. The CDR3 DNA sequence: TGTGTCAGCAGCCTGGCCAGGGGGCAAAGGGAGACCCAGTACTTC. This encodes CVSSLARGQRETQYF.

Concerning this clonotype: At one end, the junction sequence differs from germline, possibly due to a read error. The rearrangement uses TRBV4-2 and TRBJ2-2; 11 bases fit TRBD1. Germline V gene data show CDR1 as LGHNA and CDR2 as YNFKEQ. The CDR3 has 16 amino acids. DNA for the CDR3: TGCGCCAGCAGCCAGGACAGGGGGCTCCCCACCGGGGAGCTGTTTTTT. Amino acid sequence: CASSQDRGLPTGELFF.

The gene calls are TRBV27 and TRBJ1-2; 9 bases agree with TRBD1. CDR3 length: 13 residues. Germline V gene lookup returns CDR1 MNHEY and CDR2 SMNVEV (reference sequence). V gave up 5 bases and J gave up 4 bases; unmatched junction bases: 2. CDR3 sequence reads: CASSATGGYGYTF. In DNA form, the CDR3 reads TGTGCCAGCAGTGCGACAGGGGGCTATGGCTACACCTTC.

This clonotype was counted a few times. The chain recombines TRBV9 with TRBJ1-1; no clear D gene. V lost 0 bases and J 0 bases, leaving 6 bases between the germline ends. The length of the CDR3 is 14 residues. Germline CDR1 and CDR2: SGDLS and YYNGEE. CDR3 coding DNA: TGTGCCAGCAGCGTAGGTCCCATGAACACTGAAGCTTTCTTT. Translating it yields CASSVGPMNTEAFF.

V and J are TRBV6-2 or TRBV6-3 and TRBJ1-1; 7 nucleotides match TRBD1. Germline CDR1 is MNHEY and CDR2 is SVGEGT. With 8 bases clipped from V and 5 bases from J, the junction kept 8 bases outside the gene matches. The CDR3 is made up of 13 amino acids. The CDR3 loop is CASHFGTATEAFF. The CDR3, as DNA: TGTGCCAGCCACTTTGGGACAGCGACTGAAGCTTTCTTT.

V is TRBV10-3 and J is TRBJ1-5, with D possibly being TRBD1 (5 bases). Germline lookup yields CDR1 ENHRY and CDR2 SYGVKD. The CDR3 is made up of 17 amino acids. V shed 0 bases and J shed 2 bases, with 14 bases lying between them. As DNA, the CDR3 is TGTGCCATCAGTGAGTCTGACAGCCCGTCGGGCAATCAGCCCCAGCATTTT. Encoded protein: CAISESDSPSGNQPQHF.

The V and J genes are TRBV7-6 and TRBJ1-1, with D possibly being TRBD1 (5 bases). Trimming stripped 5 bases from V and 2 bases from J, with 18 bases between. CDR1 is SGHVS, CDR2 FNYEAQ, per germline. The CDR3 is 16 amino acids. The CDR3 here is CASSHRAGNPNTEAFF. The CDR3 coding sequence is TGTGCCAGCAGCCATCGTGCAGGGAATCCTAACACTGAAGCTTTCTTT.

The V and J genes are TRBV3-1 and TRBJ2-3; the D gene is possibly TRBD2 (5 bases). Germline-derived CDR1 and CDR2 are LGHDT and YNNKEL (reference sequence). This CDR3 is built from 15 residues. The V end was cut by 4 bases, the J end by 1 base, with 12 bases between. The CDR3 is CASSLLALRTDTQYF. The CDR3 nucleotides are TGTGCCAGCAGCCTTCTAGCCCTCCGCACAGATACGCAGTATTTT.

Remarks on this clonotype: It may be a read error: a sequence one base away is much more abundant. As DNA, the CDR3 is TGTGCCAGCACAAGGACAAACGGGGAGCTGTTTTTT. It yields the protein CASTRTNGELFF. This rearrangement joins TRBV7-3 to TRBJ2-2; maybe TRBD1 (5 bases). The ends were cut back, 7 bases at V and 7 bases at J, with 10 bases in the middle. CDR3 length equals 12 residues. Germline assignment: CDR1 SGHTA and CDR2 FQGTGA.

The chain joins TRBV14 to TRBJ2-1, with 9 bases lining up with TRBD2. CDR1 and CDR2 (germline): SGHDN, FVKESK. The CDR3 covers 19 residues. Germline trimming cut 10 bases from V and 0 bases from J; bases unmatched to any gene: 19. CDR3 sequence: CATGRSGTSSWSSYNEQFF. CDR3 DNA sequence: TGTGCCACCGGACGGTCCGGGACTAGCTCTTGGAGCTCCTACAATGAGCAGTTCTTC.

The rearrangement links TRBV5-6 to TRBJ2-7; 13 bases are a match to TRBD2. Trimming removed 5 bases from V and 3 bases from J; junction bases left unmatched: 5. The CDR3 covers 15 residues. Germline assignment: CDR1 SGHDT and CDR2 YYEEEE. The CDR3 sequence: CASRRLAGGLYEQYV. CDR3 nucleotide sequence: TGTGCCAGCAGACGACTAGCGGGGGGCCTCTACGAGCAGTACGTC.

The chain is built from TRBV27 and TRBJ1-4; 7 bases agree with TRBD1. The V segment lost 8 bases and the J segment 4 bases; nucleotides outside the gene matches: 4. Germline-derived CDR1 and CDR2 are MNHEY and SMNVEV (reference sequence). The length of the CDR3 is 13 residues. CDR3 nucleotide sequence: TGTGCCAGCTCAGGGGGTATTAATGAAAAACTGTTTTTT. Translating gives CASSGGINEKLFF.

A remark on this clonotype: This could be a read error, since a much larger clone is one nucleotide away. This chain connects TRBV7-2 to TRBJ1-4; TRBD1 is a possible D gene (5 bases). The germline CDR1 and CDR2 sequences are SGHTA and FQGNSA. The CDR3 length is 15 residues. The V gene lost 5 bases and the J gene lost 8 bases, with 18 bases spanning the gap. The DNA for the CDR3 is TGTGCCAGCAGCCCAGCGGGACTTGCAGGAGAAAAACTGTTTTTT. It encodes CASSPAGLAGEKLFF.

This clonotype was seen only once. The chain uses TRBV7-9 and TRBJ2-1, with 8 positions matching TRBD1. The ends lost 5 bases at V and 6 bases at J; junction bases unmatched: 9. The CDR3 has 15 residues. Looked up from germline, CDR1 is SEHNR and CDR2 is FQNEAQ (reference sequence). CDR3 sequence (DNA): TGTGCCAGCAGCCTCACGGGACAGGAGTCCAATGAGCAGTTCTTC. It is translated as CASSLTGQESNEQFF.

This clonotype was recorded at least ten times. V is TRBV19 and J is TRBJ2-4, with 7 bases that match TRBD1. V was clipped by 0 bases and J by 2 bases; unmatched bases: 16. Germline lookup yields CDR1 LNHDA and CDR2 SQIVND (reference sequence). The CDR3 loop spans 20 amino acids. The CDR3 loop reads CASSIDVPTGFWRPKNIQYF. The CDR3 DNA reads TGTGCCAGTAGTATAGATGTTCCGACAGGGTTTTGGAGACCCAAAAACATTCAGTACTTC. Combining the CDR3 with reference TRBV19 and TRBJ2-4 gives the whole variable domain DGGITQSPKYLFRKEGQNVTLSCEQNLNHDAMYWYRQDPGQGLRLIYYSQIVNDFQKGDIAEGYSVSREKKESFPLTVTSAQKNPTAFYLCASSIDVPTGFWRPKNIQYFGAGTRLSVL.

The chain recombines TRBV2 with TRBJ2-1, with TRBD2 as a possible D gene (5 bases). The CDR3 covers 11 residues. Germline values: CDR1 SNHLY, CDR2 FYNNEI. V lost 6 bases, J lost 12 bases, and 12 bases lay in between. The DNA for the CDR3 is TGTGCCAGCAGGTCCGGGGTGGGGCAGTTCTTC. This sequence encodes CASRSGVGQFF.